Here is one T cell receptor beta chain with its context. Profiling relied on immunoSEQ multiplex PCR, and the TCRdb table lists in-frame clones only, not all of them. The table records just under 150,000 clones, roughly 86% of them present only once. This sample is part of a study of cytomegalovirus exposure and HLA in healthy donors. Material: PBMCs. This sequence was found in a man younger than 35 in good health and CMV-seropositive.

The CDR3 sequence: CASSQGRWQSDYEQYF. CDR3 bases: TGCGCCAGCAGCCAAGGCCGCTGGCAGTCCGACTACGAGCAGTACTTC. The chain has TRBV4-1 and TRBJ2-7; D gene unclear. The CDR3 extends over 16 amino acids. The V end lost 1 base, the J end lost 3 bases, and 16 bases lay between the germline ends. Looked up from germline, CDR1 is MGHRA and CDR2 is YSYEKL.